The clone carrying this T cell receptor (beta chain) appeared a few times. The sample originates from a study of blood T cells in healthy people across ages. The sample providers were healthy Caucasian people from Russia, aged about 6 to 95. Peripheral blood from each donor was collected in a volume of about 10 milliliters. CDR1 and CDR2 (germline): KGHSH, LQKENI. This CDR3 has 15 residues. V lost 5 bases to trimming and J lost 0 bases; unmatched junction nucleotides: 5. It was with a sample-barcoded 5' primer and a J-beta primer mix that a second PCR of about 6 to 12 cycles was run. TCRdb redid the calling of the 5' RACE reads with MiXCR, one entry per CDR3 protein. The data hold about 630,000 distinct CDR3 sequences, with around 21% observed a single time.

The chain joins TRBV18 to TRBJ2-7; TRBD1 matches 9 bases. The sequencing sample was made of blood. The receptor was derived from a man between 70 and 80 years old in good health. CDR3 residues: CASSEGTGSSYEQYF. In DNA form, the CDR3 reads TGTGCCAGCTCAGAGGGGACAGGGAGCTCCTACGAGCAGTACTTC.